A selection of T cell receptor beta chains follows, all from one sample in a study of human T cells and chemical hapten exposure. Using its own MiXCR run on the RACE reads, TCRdb lists one record per CDR3 protein. The table lists 30,000 to 40,000 distinct CDR3 sequences, roughly 13% of them singletons. The source material was whole blood, sampled in connection with sensitization to the hapten diphenylcyclopropenone (DPC). These receptor sequences come from a woman between 40 and 55 years old with alopecia areata. Some clones in this sample may be carry-over from other donors' samples. The CDR3 runs from the conserved cysteine through the conserved F or W. The order of the fields is D gene, J gene, CDR3 length, clone size, V gene, CDR3 DNA, CDR3 protein. The D gene is left open where the match is weak. Size values are once, few and many counts, or a class for expanded clones, and some rows have none.

TRBD1	TRBJ2-5	15	many	TRBV7-9	TGTGCCAGCAGCCTGCCCGGGACAGAGTCCACTCTCCAGTACTTC	CASSLPGTESTLQYF
-	TRBJ2-7	11	-	TRBV15	TGTGCCACCACCTCCGGGGAAGAGCAGTACTTC	CATTSGEEQYF
TRBD1	TRBJ2-7	13	-	TRBV29-1	TGCAGCGTTGTTCTCGGACAGGGATACGAGCAGTACTTC	CSVVLGQGYEQYF
TRBD1	TRBJ2-7	13	-	TRBV28	TGTGCCAGCATAAGGACAGGCTCCTACGAGCAGTACTTC	CASIRTGSYEQYF
-	TRBJ1-2	14	-	TRBV29-1	TGCAGCGTTGTTCAATCCGGCGCCCGCTATGGCTACACCTTC	CSVVQSGARYGYTF
TRBD2	TRBJ2-3	16	many	TRBV19	TGTGCCAGTAGTGCCTCCGGGACTAGCGGCCTTCATACGCAGTATTTT	CASSASGTSGLHTQYF
-	TRBJ1-1	11	many	TRBV27	TGTGCCAGCAGGAAGAACACTGAAGCTTTCTTT	CASRKNTEAFF
TRBD1	TRBJ2-7	15	-	TRBV28	TGTGCCAGCAGCCGCTGGACAGGGACCGATTACGAGCAGTACTTC	CASSRWTGTDYEQYF
-	TRBJ2-7	13	-	TRBV14	TGTGCCAGCAGCTCCACCGGGGCCACCAGCCCATACTTC	CASSSTGATSPYF
-	TRBJ2-7	14	-	TRBV28	TGTGCCAGCATCCCCGGGGGCAGCTCCTACGAGCAGTACTTC	CASIPGGSSYEQYF